The subject of this entry is one T cell receptor (beta chain). It has no known antigen specificity. Base qualities were left out, and no much larger clone turns up one base away. This sample was taken from a study of cytomegalovirus exposure and HLA in healthy donors listed by TCRdb under 2017. As for the study more broadly: An earlier analysis of some 620 of the donors reported under 300 Gb of sequence data and 90 million to 120 million unique TCR beta sequences obtained from about 200 million T cells. The study was designed to test whether signatures of past pathogen exposure could be identified by cataloging public T cell receptors. The genetic ancestry cluster associated with self-reported Caucasian donors included approximately 85% of the roughly 360 genotyped donors. Roughly 5 DR-DQ haplotypes were handled as single units for association and clustering, since linkage in the cohort was strong. To decide whether each TCR beta V gene segment behaved as functional or pseudogenic, an earlier analysis of some 600 of the donors relied on high-throughput TCR beta sequencing. HLA typing covered class I and class II loci at four-digit resolution. Donor age, sex, ethnicity and CMV serostatus were collected together with the repertoire data. Every discovery cohort repertoire had been produced on one sequencing platform. An early release that covered some 640 HLA-typed donors contained approximately 300 gigabases of sequencing data and approximately 85 million unique TCR sequences. Across 300 to 400 genotyped donors of the cohort, an average of approximately 220,000 unique TCR beta nucleotide sequences per donor were sequenced, and 15% to 20% of those sequences were non-productive. In the later analysis, no new phenotypic data were used to find candidate immune exposures; instead, reliance was placed on TCR beta sequences and their occurrence across donors. A separate validation cohort of approximately 120 different subjects was used in addition to the roughly 620-subject first cohort. The number of donors typed differed by locus, with about 629-640 for A, B, C, DRB1 and DQB1, around 520 for DQA1, 600 to 610 for DPA1, and some 440 for DPB1. To predict cytomegalovirus infection status, the study combined high-throughput TCR immunosequencing, statistical association of individual TCRs with disease status, and machine learning. The study profiled the T cell repertoires of hundreds of subjects by immunosequencing and related them to cytomegalovirus serostatus. In a later genetic analysis, genome-wide SNP genotypes for about 55% of the roughly 700 donors were used, and that subset was treated as a discovery cohort. A later analysis re-examined previously published TCR beta repertoires from just over 650 donors and added high-resolution HLA genotyping to investigate patterns of TCR occurrence. What the study reported, not specific to this receptor: Immune exposure information for the cohort was limited to CMV serostatus. The 87-base-pair reads could not distinguish some IMGT-functional V segments, including TRBV6-2 and TRBV6-3, so those segments were excluded. A later genetic analysis associated a missense DCLRE1C variant with V-gene and J-gene trimming of TCR beta chains, and an independent cohort replicated the association. A later analysis found that TCR association rates varied across HLA loci, with DRB1 alleles showing the most associated TCRs and HLA-C alleles the fewest. In a later analysis, HLA-associated TCR beta chains showed more clonal expansion and lower generation probabilities than non-associated chains that were equally common. The presence/absence analyses assumed that sequencing depth was roughly uniform across donors, and that assumption may not be true. Some 16 rarely observed V segments, including chromosome 9 orphons, were excluded from the earlier analysis of several hundred of the donors because counts were too low. A later genetic analysis reported fewer N-insertions in productive TCRs among donors in an Asian-associated ancestry cluster than the approximately 670-donor mean. According to a later analysis, parvovirus B19, influenza, CMV and Epstein-Barr virus appeared linked to several top co-occurrence clusters. HLA typing was unavailable for some donors at each locus, so association tests used only the typed subset. Assigning TCR associations to individual alleles was difficult when HLA alleles, especially DR and DQ, strongly co-occurred. In vitro tests confirmed that a few of the cytomegalovirus-associated TCR beta chains recognize cytomegalovirus antigens. In a later analysis, some 18,000 TCR beta sequences were associated with specific HLA alleles at a false discovery rate of 0.05. In an earlier analysis of 587 of the donors, most TCR beta V segments appeared in productive rearrangements about 87% or about 30% of the time, broadly matching IMGT annotations. Only TCR beta chains were sequenced in this cohort, and the absence of alpha or paired-chain data limited detectable features. A total of about 180 TCR beta chains were listed by the study as associated with cytomegalovirus. According to the authors, the approach could potentially be generalized to other disease states and immunological phenotypes. Across donors, most TCR sequences were observed very rarely, whereas some public TCRs were present in many individuals. A further reported finding was that TCR beta sequences accurately predicted the HLA-A and HLA-B alleles for most subjects in the first cohort. Correlated functional status among segregating V segments might be attributable to linkage disequilibrium, but an unknown experimental factor could not be ruled out. Most CMV-associated TCR beta chains appeared to be HLA-restricted in a later analysis, and the HLA associations seemed to be driven largely by CMV exposure. A group of highly shared sequence variants was considered likely to be a technical artifact of the sequencing pipeline. The classifier was reported to diagnose cytomegalovirus status with high specificity and sensitivity in both the original cohort and the validation cohort.

The CDR3 runs 20 amino acids, cysteine and phenylalanine included. The CDR3 DNA has 60 bases and is translated from base 1. Unmatched junction bases come to 18, with V trimmed by 0 bases and J by 5 bases. CDR1 and CDR2, looked up from the germline V gene, are MGHRA and YSYEKL. In total, roughly 710 healthy bone marrow donors made up the cohort. Cohort members were all nominally healthy when sampled, although unrecorded immune exposures were likely present. The donor tested CMV seronegative and was one of the 352 seronegative cohort members. Each donor provided a peripheral blood sample, and peripheral blood mononuclear cells were used for TCR beta sequencing. The Qiagen DNeasy Blood Extraction Kit was used to extract genomic DNA from the blood cell samples. Library construction relied on the immunoSEQ multiplex PCR assay. The multiplex PCR relied on a mix of 60 forward primers for TCR Vbeta segments and 13 reverse primers for TCR Jbeta segments. The CDR3 region of rearranged TCR beta genes was amplified from genomic DNA with a multiplex PCR assay. The Illumina HiSeq System was used to sequence the amplified TCR beta libraries as 87-base-pair reads. Processing in the source paper ran as follows. Across the 670 or so repertoires, a later analysis counted tens of millions of unique TCR beta chains, approximately 12 million of which were shared by at least two donors. Raw reads were error-corrected and collapsed into unique sequences by a nearest-neighbor algorithm in which closely related sequences were merged to remove PCR and sequencing errors. V, D and J gene segments were assigned by aligning CDR3 sequences to IMGT reference sequences. For a sequence to be retained, at least a six-nucleotide match to both a V gene segment and a J gene segment was required. Rearrangements were called productive when the CDR3 lacked stop codons and stayed in frame with V and J; all others were non-productive. CDR3 was defined according to IMGT convention as the region running from the second conserved V-encoded cysteine to the conserved J-encoded phenylalanine. The earlier analysis of about 560 of the donors excluded any sequence lacking an unambiguous match to a single V gene segment. An earlier analysis of fewer than 750 of the donors classified V segments as functional when productive rearrangements were above 56.7% and as segregating when the standard deviation between donors was above 5%. A statistical classification framework was built for diagnosing cytomegalovirus status from the catalog of TCR beta chain sequences. A later analysis assigned V and J genes by comparing TCR nucleotide sequences with IMGT/GENE-DB human TR gene sequences. In a later analysis, CDR3 sequences and most-parsimonious VDJ recombination scenarios were assigned using the TCRdist pipeline. In a later analysis, each TCR beta chain was defined by its CDR3 amino acid sequence together with its V-gene family, and reads without a unique V-gene family were excluded. A later analysis removed nearly 600 highly shared, low-generation-probability nucleotide sequences to deal with suspected cross-contamination and a sequencing artifact. For each public chain, a later analysis derived a clonal expansion index from normalized ranks of inferred template counts within each repertoire. Generation probabilities in a later analysis came from a VDJ recombination model fitted to out-of-frame rearrangements, and those results were checked against IGoR. Hypergeometric tests were used in a later analysis to score TCR-TCR, TCR-HLA and TCR-CMV co-occurrence, with a repertoire-size bias correction applied to the TCR pairs. False discovery rates were estimated in a later analysis by permuting HLA or CMV assignments 20 times. In a later analysis, co-occurring TCRs were grouped using DBSCAN, with TCRdist sequence similarity added in when clustering inside HLA-allele-positive subsets. For co-occurrence clustering, repertoires with fewer than 30,000 or more than 120,000 public chains were excluded, along with several repertoires with anomalous nucleotide sharing. TCRdb carries this immuneACCESS record with in-frame sequences only. Its versions omit some clonotypes, under half of them owing to an unresolved V gene in the studies checked, with the rest unexplained. Clonal size and the V and J genes are those of that table, whereas D and trimming came from the DNA. The sample profile shows about 190,000 clones; over 70% of them were found once. The top ten clones comprise approximately 1.5% of the sample.

Material for sequencing was PBMCs. The source of this sequence is a woman younger than 30 in good health and CMV-seronegative. The V gene is TRBV4-1 and the J gene is TRBJ2-5, with 10 bases aligning to TRBD2. Here is the DNA: TGCGCCAGCAGCCAAGATTCACGGCTAGCGGGGGTCCATAGGGAGGAGACCCAGTACTTC. Its amino acids are CASSQDSRLAGVHREETQYF.